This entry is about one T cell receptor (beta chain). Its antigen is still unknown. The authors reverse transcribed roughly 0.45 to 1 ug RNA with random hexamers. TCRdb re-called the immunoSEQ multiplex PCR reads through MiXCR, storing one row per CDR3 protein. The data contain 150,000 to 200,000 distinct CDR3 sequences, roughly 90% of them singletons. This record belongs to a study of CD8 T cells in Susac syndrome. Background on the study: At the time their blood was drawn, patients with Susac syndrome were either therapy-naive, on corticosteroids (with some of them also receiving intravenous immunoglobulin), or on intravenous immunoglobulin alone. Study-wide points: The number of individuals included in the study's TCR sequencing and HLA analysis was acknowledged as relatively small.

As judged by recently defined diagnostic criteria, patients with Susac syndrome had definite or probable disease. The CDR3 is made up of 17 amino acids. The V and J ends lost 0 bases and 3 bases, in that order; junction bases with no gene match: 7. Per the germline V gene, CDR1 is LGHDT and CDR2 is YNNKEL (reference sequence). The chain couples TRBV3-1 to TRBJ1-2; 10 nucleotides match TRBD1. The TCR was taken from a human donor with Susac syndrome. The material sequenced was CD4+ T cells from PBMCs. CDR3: CASSQDAWDRGHYGYTF. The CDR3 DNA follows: TGTGCCAGCAGCCAAGATGCCTGGGACAGGGGTCACTATGGCTACACCTTC.